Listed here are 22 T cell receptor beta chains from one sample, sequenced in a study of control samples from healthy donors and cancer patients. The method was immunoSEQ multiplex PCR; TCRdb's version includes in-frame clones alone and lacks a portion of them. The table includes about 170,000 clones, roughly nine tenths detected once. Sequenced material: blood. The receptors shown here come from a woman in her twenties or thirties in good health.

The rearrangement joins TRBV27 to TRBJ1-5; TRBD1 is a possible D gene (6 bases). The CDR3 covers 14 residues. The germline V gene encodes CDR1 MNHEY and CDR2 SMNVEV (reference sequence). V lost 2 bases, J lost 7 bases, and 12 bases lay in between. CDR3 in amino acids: CASSLRGARQPQHF. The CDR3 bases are TGTGCCAGCAGTTTACGGGGGGCGCGGCAGCCCCAGCATTTT.

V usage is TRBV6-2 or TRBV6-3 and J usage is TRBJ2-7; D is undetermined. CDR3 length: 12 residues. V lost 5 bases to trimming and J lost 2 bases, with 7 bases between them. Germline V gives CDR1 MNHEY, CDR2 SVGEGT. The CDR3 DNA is TGTGCCAGCAGTAGGAGTACCTACGAGCAGTACTTC. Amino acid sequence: CASSRSTYEQYF.

The CDR3 here is CASSLATGAAEKLFF. CDR3 DNA sequence: TGTGCCAGCAGCTTAGCGACAGGGGCGGCTGAAAAACTGTTTTTT. The chain combines TRBV7-2 with TRBJ1-4; 8 bases are a match to TRBD1. V lost 0 bases and J lost 7; bases outside the gene matches: 4. The CDR3 length is 15 residues. Germline V gene lookup returns CDR1 SGHTA and CDR2 FQGNSA.

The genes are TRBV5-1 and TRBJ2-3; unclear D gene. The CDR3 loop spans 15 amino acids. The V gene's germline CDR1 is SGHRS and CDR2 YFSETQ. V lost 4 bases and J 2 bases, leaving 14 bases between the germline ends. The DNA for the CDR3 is TGCGCCAGCAGCGTCGACGGATTCAACACAGATACGCAGTATTTT. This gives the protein CASSVDGFNTDTQYF.

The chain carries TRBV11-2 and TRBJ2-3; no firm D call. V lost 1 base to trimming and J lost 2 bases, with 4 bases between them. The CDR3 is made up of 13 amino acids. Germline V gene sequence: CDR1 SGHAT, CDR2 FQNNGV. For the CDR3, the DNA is TGTGCCAGCAGCTTAGCCCCCACAGATACGCAGTATTTT. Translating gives CASSLAPTDTQYF.

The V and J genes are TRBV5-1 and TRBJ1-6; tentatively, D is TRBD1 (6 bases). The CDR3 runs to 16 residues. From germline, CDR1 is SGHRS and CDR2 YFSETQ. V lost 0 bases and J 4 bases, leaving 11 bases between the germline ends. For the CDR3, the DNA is TGCGCCAGCAGCTTGGCGGGGAGGGGGTATAATTCACCCCTCCACTTT. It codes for CASSLAGRGYNSPLHF.

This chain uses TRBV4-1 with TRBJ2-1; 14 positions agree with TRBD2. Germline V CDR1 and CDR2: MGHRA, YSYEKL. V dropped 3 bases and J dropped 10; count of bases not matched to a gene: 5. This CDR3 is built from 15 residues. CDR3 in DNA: TGCGCCAGCAGCCAGGGACTAGCGGGAGTCGGCGAGCAGTTCTTC. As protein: CASSQGLAGVGEQFF.

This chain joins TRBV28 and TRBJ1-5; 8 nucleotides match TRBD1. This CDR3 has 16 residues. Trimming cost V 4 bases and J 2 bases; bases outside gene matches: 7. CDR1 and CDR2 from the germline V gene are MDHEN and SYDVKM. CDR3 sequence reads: CASSSGQGEGNQPQHF. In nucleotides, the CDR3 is TGTGCCAGCAGTTCCGGACAGGGAGAGGGCAATCAGCCCCAGCATTTT.

The CDR3 is CASSETGTGGTEAFF. The CDR3 coding sequence is TGTGCCAGCAGTGAAACCGGGACAGGGGGCACTGAAGCTTTCTTT. The chain joins TRBV6-1 to TRBJ1-1; 11 nucleotides line up with TRBD1. J was trimmed by 4 bases and V by 2 bases; bases with no gene match: 3. The CDR3 runs to 15 residues. Germline-derived CDR1 and CDR2 are MNHNS and SASEGT.

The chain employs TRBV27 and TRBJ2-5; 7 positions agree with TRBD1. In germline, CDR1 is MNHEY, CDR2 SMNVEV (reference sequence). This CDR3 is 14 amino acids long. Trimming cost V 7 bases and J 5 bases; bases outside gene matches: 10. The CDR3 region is CASKVGRGWETQYF. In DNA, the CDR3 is TGTGCCAGCAAGGTTGGCAGGGGGTGGGAGACCCAGTACTTC.

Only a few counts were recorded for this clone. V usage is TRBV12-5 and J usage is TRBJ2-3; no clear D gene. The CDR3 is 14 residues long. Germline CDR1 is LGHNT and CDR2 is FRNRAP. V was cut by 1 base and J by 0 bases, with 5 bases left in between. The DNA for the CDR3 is TGTGCTAGTGGTTTGGACACTAGCACAGATACGCAGTATTTT. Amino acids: CASGLDTSTDTQYF.

As DNA, the CDR3 is TGTGCCAGCAGTTCGGGAAGAAATAATTCACCCCTCCACTTT. Amino acids: CASSSGRNNSPLHF. The chain employs TRBV28 and TRBJ1-6; the D is unclear. Germline V gene lookup returns CDR1 MDHEN and CDR2 SYDVKM. The CDR3 runs to 14 residues. The V gene lost 4 bases and the J gene lost 5 bases, with 9 bases spanning the gap.

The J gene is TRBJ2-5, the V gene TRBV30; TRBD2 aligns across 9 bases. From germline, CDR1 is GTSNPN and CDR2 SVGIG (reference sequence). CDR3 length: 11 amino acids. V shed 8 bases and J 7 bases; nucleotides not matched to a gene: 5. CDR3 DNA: TGTGCCGCCTTTAGCGGGGGGACCCAGTACTTC. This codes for CAAFSGGTQYF.

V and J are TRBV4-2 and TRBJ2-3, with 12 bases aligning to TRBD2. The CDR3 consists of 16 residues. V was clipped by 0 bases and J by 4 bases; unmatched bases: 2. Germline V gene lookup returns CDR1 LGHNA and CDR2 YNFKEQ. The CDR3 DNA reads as TGTGCCAGCAGCCAAGACCTAGCGGGAGGGGCAGATACGCAGTATTTT. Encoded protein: CASSQDLAGGADTQYF.

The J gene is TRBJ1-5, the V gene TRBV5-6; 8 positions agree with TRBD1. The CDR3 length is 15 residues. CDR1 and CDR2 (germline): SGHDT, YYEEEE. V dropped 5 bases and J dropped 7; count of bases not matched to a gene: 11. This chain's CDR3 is CASRKSTGGRQPQHF. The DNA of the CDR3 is TGTGCCAGCAGAAAATCCACAGGGGGTCGGCAGCCCCAGCATTTT.

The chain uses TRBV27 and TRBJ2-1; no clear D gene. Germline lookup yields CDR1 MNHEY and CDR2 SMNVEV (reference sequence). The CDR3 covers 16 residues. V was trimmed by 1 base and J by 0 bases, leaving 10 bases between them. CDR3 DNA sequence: TGTGCCAGCAGTTTATTGACAACCCGCTCCTACAATGAGCAGTTCTTC. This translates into CASSLLTTRSYNEQFF.

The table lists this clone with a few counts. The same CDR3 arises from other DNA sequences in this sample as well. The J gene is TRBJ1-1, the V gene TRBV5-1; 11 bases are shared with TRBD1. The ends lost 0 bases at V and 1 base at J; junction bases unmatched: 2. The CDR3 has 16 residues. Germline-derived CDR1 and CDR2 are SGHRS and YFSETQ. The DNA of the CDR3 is TGCGCCAGCAGCTTGGGGACAGGGGGCAAGAACACTGAAGCTTTCTTT. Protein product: CASSLGTGGKNTEAFF.

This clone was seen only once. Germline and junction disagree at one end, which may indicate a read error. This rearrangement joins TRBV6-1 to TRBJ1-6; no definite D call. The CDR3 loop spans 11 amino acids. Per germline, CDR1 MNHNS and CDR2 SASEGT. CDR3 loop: CASREESPLHF. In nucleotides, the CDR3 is TGTGCCAGCAGGGAAGAGTCACCCCTCCACTTT.

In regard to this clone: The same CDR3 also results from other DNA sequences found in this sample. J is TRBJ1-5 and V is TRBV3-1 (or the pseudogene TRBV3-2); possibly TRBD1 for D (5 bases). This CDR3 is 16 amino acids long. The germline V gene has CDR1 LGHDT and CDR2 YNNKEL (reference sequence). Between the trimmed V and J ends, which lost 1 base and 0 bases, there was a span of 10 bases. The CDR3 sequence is CASSQGGPYSNQPQHF. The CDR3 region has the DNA TGTGCCAGCAGCCAAGGGGGCCCGTATAGCAATCAGCCCCAGCATTTT.

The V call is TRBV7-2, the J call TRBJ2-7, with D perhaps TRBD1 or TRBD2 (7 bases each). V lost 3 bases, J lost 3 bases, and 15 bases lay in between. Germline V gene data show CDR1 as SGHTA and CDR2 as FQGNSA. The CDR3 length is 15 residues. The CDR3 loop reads CASSLGRGLNYEQYF. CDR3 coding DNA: TGTGCCAGCAGCTTGGGGAGGGGGCTGAACTACGAGCAGTACTTC.

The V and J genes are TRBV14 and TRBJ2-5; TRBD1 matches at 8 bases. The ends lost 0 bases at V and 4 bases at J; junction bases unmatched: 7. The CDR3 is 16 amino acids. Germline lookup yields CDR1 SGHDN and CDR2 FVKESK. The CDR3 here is CASSQDWDRRSETQYF. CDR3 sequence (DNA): TGTGCCAGCAGCCAAGATTGGGACAGGCGGTCAGAGACCCAGTACTTC. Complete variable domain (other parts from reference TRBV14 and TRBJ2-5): EAGVTQFPSHSVIEKGQTVTLRCDPISGHDNLYWYRRVMGKEIKFLLHFVKESKQDESGMPNNRFLAERTGGTYSTLKVQPAELEDSGVYFCASSQDWDRRSETQYFGPGTRLLVL.

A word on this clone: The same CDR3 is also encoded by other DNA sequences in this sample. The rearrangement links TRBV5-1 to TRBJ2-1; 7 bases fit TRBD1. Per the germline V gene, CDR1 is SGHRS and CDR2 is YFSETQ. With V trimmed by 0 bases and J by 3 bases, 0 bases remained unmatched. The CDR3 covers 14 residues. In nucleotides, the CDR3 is TGCGCCAGCAGCTTGGGACAGGGCTACAATGAGCAGTTCTTC. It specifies CASSLGQGYNEQFF.